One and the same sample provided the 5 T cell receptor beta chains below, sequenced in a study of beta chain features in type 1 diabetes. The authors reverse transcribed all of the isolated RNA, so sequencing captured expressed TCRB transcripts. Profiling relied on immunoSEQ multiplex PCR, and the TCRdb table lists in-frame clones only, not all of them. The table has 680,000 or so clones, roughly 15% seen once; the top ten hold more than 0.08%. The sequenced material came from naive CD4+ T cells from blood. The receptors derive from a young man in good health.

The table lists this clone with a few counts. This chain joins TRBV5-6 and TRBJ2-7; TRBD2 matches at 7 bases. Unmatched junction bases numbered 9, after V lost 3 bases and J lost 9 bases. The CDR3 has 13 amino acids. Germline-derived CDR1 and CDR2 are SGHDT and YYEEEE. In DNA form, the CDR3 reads TGTGCCAGCAGCTCGGGACTACCCCTGGGGCAGTACTTC. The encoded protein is CASSSGLPLGQYF.

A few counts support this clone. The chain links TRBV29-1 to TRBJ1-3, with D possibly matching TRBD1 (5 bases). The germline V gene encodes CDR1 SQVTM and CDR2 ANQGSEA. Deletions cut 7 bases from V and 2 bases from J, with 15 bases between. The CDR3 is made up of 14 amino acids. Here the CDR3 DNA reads TGCAGCGCCTACCGGACGGGGCCTGGAAACACCATATATTTT. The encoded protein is CSAYRTGPGNTIYF.

CDR3 in amino acids: CASSLTPWTETQYF. DNA of the CDR3: TGTGCCAGCAGCTTAACCCCGTGGACGGAGACCCAGTACTTC. The V gene is TRBV7-2, the J gene TRBJ2-5; D gene uncertain. With 2 bases removed from V and 5 bases from J, the gap between germline ends came to 12 bases. The CDR3 has 14 amino acids. CDR1 is SGHTA and CDR2 is FQGNSA in the germline V gene.

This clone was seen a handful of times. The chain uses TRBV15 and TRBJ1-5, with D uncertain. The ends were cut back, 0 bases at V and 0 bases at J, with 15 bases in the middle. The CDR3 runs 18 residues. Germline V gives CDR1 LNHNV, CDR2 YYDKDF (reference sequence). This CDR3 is CATSRDLWAEDSNQPQHF. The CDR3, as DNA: TGTGCCACCAGCAGAGATCTGTGGGCAGAAGATAGCAATCAGCCCCAGCATTTT.

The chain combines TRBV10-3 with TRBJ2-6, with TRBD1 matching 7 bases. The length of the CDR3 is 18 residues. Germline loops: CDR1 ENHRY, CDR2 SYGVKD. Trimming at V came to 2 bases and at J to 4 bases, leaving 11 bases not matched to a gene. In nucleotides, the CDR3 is TGTGCCATCAGTGAGCGTTTAACAGGGGCGGCGGGGGCCAACGTCCTGACTTTC. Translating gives CAISERLTGAAGANVLTF.